This T cell receptor beta chain is from a study of T-cell memory formation after mild COVID-19. Study-wide results and limits: Pre-infection memory already had some responding clones, implying cross-reactive memory joined. Mostly located in CM and EM were contracting CD4+ clones, with contracting CD8+ clones located in EMRA. Clones that shrank (day 15 to 85) were balanced CD4/CD8, whereas later expanders leaned CD4+.

To note about this clonotype: No antigen is known for it.

Barcoded TCR alpha and TCR beta cDNA libraries with UMIs came from 5'RACE using constant-segment primers. Using its own MiXCR run on the 5' RACE reads, TCRdb lists one record per CDR3 protein. The sample gives nearly 110,000 distinct CDR3 sequences, more than 15% of which show up once; 28% is in the top ten. CDR1 is SQVTM and CDR2 is ANQGSEA in the germline V gene. CDR3 length: 14 residues. Trimming removed 4 bases from V and 4 bases from J; junction bases left unmatched: 3. The sequencing input was PBMCs or a T cell subset sorted from them (not recorded which). The origin of this receptor is an adult woman who had mild COVID-19 (a few samples of this study predate the infection). Cell type and time point are not known. The chain is built from TRBV29-1 and TRBJ2-2, with 10 bases identical to TRBD1. As DNA, the CDR3 is TGCAGCGTTGCCGGGACAGGGGTCACCGGGGAGCTGTTTTTT. Protein sequence: CSVAGTGVTGELFF.